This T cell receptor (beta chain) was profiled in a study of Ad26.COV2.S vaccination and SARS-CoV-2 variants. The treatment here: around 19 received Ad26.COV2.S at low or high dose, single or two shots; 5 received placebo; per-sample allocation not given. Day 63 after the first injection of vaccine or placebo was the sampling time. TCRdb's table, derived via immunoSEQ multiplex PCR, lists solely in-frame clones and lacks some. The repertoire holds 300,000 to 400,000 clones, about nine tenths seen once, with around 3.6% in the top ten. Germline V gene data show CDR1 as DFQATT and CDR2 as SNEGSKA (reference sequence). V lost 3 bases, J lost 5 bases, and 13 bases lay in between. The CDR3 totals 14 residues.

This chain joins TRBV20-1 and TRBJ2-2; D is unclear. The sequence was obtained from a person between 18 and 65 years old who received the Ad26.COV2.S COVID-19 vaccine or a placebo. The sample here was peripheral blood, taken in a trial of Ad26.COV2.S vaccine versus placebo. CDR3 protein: CSASKGPKTGELFF. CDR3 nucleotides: TGCAGTGCTAGTAAAGGCCCAAAAACCGGGGAGCTGTTTTTT.